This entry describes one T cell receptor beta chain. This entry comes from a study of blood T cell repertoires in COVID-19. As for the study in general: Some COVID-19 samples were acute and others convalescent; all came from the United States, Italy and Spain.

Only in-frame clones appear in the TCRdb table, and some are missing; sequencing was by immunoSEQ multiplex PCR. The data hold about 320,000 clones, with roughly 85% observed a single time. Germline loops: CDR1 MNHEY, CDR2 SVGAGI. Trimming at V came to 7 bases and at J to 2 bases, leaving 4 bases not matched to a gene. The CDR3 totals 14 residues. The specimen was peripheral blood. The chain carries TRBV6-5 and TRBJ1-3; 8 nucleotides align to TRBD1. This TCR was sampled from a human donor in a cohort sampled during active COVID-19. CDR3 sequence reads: CASNGQGAGNTIYF. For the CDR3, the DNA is TGTGCCAGCAACGGACAGGGAGCTGGAAACACCATATATTTT.